This paragraph reports one TCR beta chain. This clone has a handful of counts. Its specific antigen is unknown. Base qualities are not provided; no much larger clone lies one nucleotide away. V sheds 1 base and J sheds 5 bases, leaving 17 bases between their ends. The CDR3 covers 17 residues, taking in both the cysteine and the phenylalanine. CDR3 DNA is the only sequence kept; it has 51 bases, read in frame from the first base. CDR1 and CDR2 are drawn from the germline V gene: MGHRA, YSYEKL. The immunoSEQ Assay, a bias-controlled multiplex PCR, was used to amplify TCRbeta CDR3 regions from genomic DNA. The paper's processing steps were these. Within the assay, amplification of reference gene primers was used to estimate how many nucleated cells each sample contained. To quantify the absolute abundance of each unique TCRbeta CDR3 rearrangement, sequence reads were collapsed and filtered. For each sample, productive Simpson clonality was calculated by taking the square root of Simpson's diversity index across productive rearrangements. This is the immuneACCESS table as TCRdb keeps it, with only in-frame sequences that have V and J called. A part of the clones is gone; compared with another copy, unresolved V genes explain less than half, and the rest is unexplained. Clone size and V and J calls were adopted from that table, with D and trimming inferred from the DNA. This sample is represented by roughly 110,000 clones; about 89% of them were singletons. The ten biggest clones cover 15% to 20% of the sample.

This entry belongs to a study of blood T cell repertoires in COVID-19 (dated by TCRdb to the early 2020s). General notes on the study: The collaborator samples originated in the United States, Italy and Spain and spanned the acute and convalescent phases of COVID-19. The material from the prospective study consisted of cDNA or gDNA derived from T cells, B-cell-depleted T cells, or PBMCs. The dataset comprised deeply sampled blood TCRbeta repertoires from subjects exposed to, actively infected with, or recovered from COVID-19. The repertoires were released in a freely available public database meant as a resource for research on the immune response to SARS-CoV-2. The samples were drawn from the first 160 participants of the ongoing ImmuneRACE study and from 950 to 1,500 subjects provided by 6 global collaborators. Nearly every sample came with metadata listing a de-identified subject ID, COVID-19 status, age in years and sex. Where available, HLA class I and class II types were taken from metadata supplied by the sample provider and were not determined by assay-based typing. Beyond this particular receptor, the publication reports: Clinical and demographic metadata were provided uncurated, with the amount varying by source and participant.

Each collaborating institution followed its own protocols to collect whole blood in K2EDTA tubes. For TCRbeta analysis, collaborators shipped samples in one of three forms: frozen whole blood, isolated PBMCs, or DNA extracted from either of those sample types. The V and J genes are TRBV4-1 and TRBJ2-2, with TRBD2 tentatively as D gene (6 bases match). The sequencing sample was made of peripheral blood. The sequence was obtained from a human donor with acute or convalescent COVID-19. The donor label of this sample is uncertain. The CDR3 amino acid sequence is: CASSQAAQMGRTGELFF. The DNA sequence is TGCGCCAGCAGCCAAGCTGCCCAGATGGGGAGGACCGGGGAGCTGTTTTTT.